The 5 T cell receptor beta chains below were found in one sample sequenced in a study of T cells in Graves' hyperthyroidism and ophthalmopathy. The investigators amplified TCR beta CDR3 regions from RNA transcripts. A set of HTBI primers served as the primers for a first-round RT-PCR of the TCR CDR3. TCRdb processed the multiplex PCR reads anew with MiXCR; each CDR3 protein has one entry. The repertoire consists of roughly 800,000 distinct CDR3 sequences, with over 35% occurring once and the leading ten covering around 10%. Sequencing was done on a sample of blood. The receptors originated from a man aged 18 to 35 with Graves' hyperthyroidism.

The chain recombines TRBV5-5 with TRBJ2-7; 7 bases line up with TRBD1. Germline trimming cut 2 bases from V and 2 bases from J; bases unmatched to any gene: 10. Germline CDR1 reads SGHKS; CDR2 reads YYEKEE (reference sequence). CDR3 size: 16 residues. The CDR3 DNA sequence: TGTGCCAGCAGCTTAGGACAGGTCAACCCAACCTACGAGCAGTACTTC. Translating it yields CASSLGQVNPTYEQYF.

The chain links TRBV25-1 to TRBJ2-5, with D perhaps matching TRBD1 (5 bases). V was trimmed by 7 bases and J by 7 bases, leaving 10 bases between them. This CDR3 is built from 11 residues. CDR1 and CDR2 (germline): MGHDK, SYGVNS. The CDR3 DNA follows: TGTGCCAGCATGACCCAGGGGACCCAGTACTTC. This gives the protein CASMTQGTQYF.

The sample holds a few counts of this clonotype. The V and J genes are TRBV10-3 and TRBJ2-7; no definite D call. The V and J ends lost 2 bases and 5 bases respectively, with 10 bases between them. This CDR3 spans 13 amino acids. Germline-derived CDR1 and CDR2 are ENHRY and SYGVKD. CDR3 sequence: CAISEPGEDEQYF. Here the CDR3 DNA reads TGTGCCATCAGTGAGCCCGGAGAGGACGAGCAGTACTTC.

This clonotype was observed a handful of times. The chain combines TRBV19 with TRBJ2-5; D may match TRBD1 or TRBD2 (5 bases each). V was shortened by 3 bases and J by 7 bases, with 18 bases between the two germline ends. The germline CDR1 and CDR2 sequences are LNHDA and SQIVND (reference sequence). CDR3 length equals 15 residues. The CDR3 sequence is CASSILPGRQMTQYF. The CDR3 nucleotides are TGTGCCAGTAGTATTCTCCCGGGACGGCAAATGACCCAGTACTTC.

The V gene is TRBV7-8, the J gene TRBJ1-6; D uncertain. Germline assignment: CDR1 SGHVS and CDR2 FQNEAQ. V shed 2 bases and J shed 6 bases, with 14 bases lying between them. The CDR3 loop spans 16 amino acids. CDR3 DNA: TGTGCCAGCAGCTTACTGCGGCCACGGCTTAATTCACCCCTCCACTTT. Amino acids: CASSLLRPRLNSPLHF.